Each of the 10 T cell receptor beta chains below was sequenced from the same sample in a study of T cell repertoires in cytomegalovirus infection. Their target antigens are unknown. TCRdb called the reads again in MiXCR, with one record for every CDR3 protein. Among approximately 110,000 distinct CDR3 sequences listed, over 25% were seen once. Sequencing was performed on CD8+ T cells from cultured PBMCs, taken from culture after CMV antigen stimulation. Receptor source: a human donor in good health (CMV status not recorded). Some clones in this sample may be carry-over from other donors' samples.

This clonotype was observed a few times. The chain recombines TRBV20-1 with TRBJ2-5; tentative D call: TRBD2 (6 bases). Trimming pared 6 bases from V and 1 base from J, leaving 12 bases between. Germline-derived CDR1 and CDR2 are DFQATT and SNEGSKA (reference sequence). The CDR3 sequence is 13 residues long. In DNA, the CDR3 is TGCAGTGCCCAAGCCGGGAGCCAAGAGACCCAGTACTTC. This codes for CSAQAGSQETQYF.

This clonotype was observed many times. The chain links TRBV7-2 to TRBJ2-3; no firm D call. The CDR3 extends over 11 amino acids. V was clipped by 1 base and J by 7 bases, with 3 bases between them. Germline CDR1 is SGHTA and CDR2 is FQGNSA. This chain's CDR3 is CASSLGYTQYF. Here the CDR3 DNA reads TGTGCCAGCAGCTTAGGGTATACGCAGTATTTT.

This clonotype has a handful of counts. V and J are TRBV19 and TRBJ1-2, with TRBD1 matching 8 bases. The CDR3 runs to 15 residues. V gave up 6 bases and J gave up 2 bases; unmatched junction bases: 8. The germline CDR1 and CDR2 sequences are LNHDA and SQIVND (reference sequence). The CDR3 DNA follows: TGTGCCAGTAGCCAAGGACAGGGTCGGAACTATGGCTACACCTTC. As protein: CASSQGQGRNYGYTF.

The CDR3 spells CASSGPGPNQPQHF. DNA for the CDR3: TGTGCCAGCAGTGGACCGGGACCCAATCAGCCCCAGCATTTT. The chain is built from TRBV6-1 and TRBJ1-5, with D possibly being TRBD1 (5 bases). CDR1 is MNHNS, CDR2 SASEGT, per germline. This CDR3 spans 14 amino acids. Trimming left V 4 bases short and J 3 bases short, with 10 bases between.

Only a few counts were recorded for this clonotype. The gene calls are TRBV14 and TRBJ2-7; D unclear. The germline V gene encodes CDR1 SGHDN and CDR2 FVKESK. Trimming took 4 bases from V and 0 from J, leaving 19 bases between them. The CDR3 is made up of 17 amino acids. The CDR3 DNA sequence: TGTGCCAGCAGCCCCCGCCCCATCGGATGGGGCTCCTACGAGCAGTACTTC. The encoded protein is CASSPRPIGWGSYEQYF.

There are a few counts of this clonotype. The rearrangement joins TRBV7-6 to TRBJ2-2; no reliable D call. There are 12 residues in the CDR3. Germline CDR1 reads SGHVS; CDR2 reads FNYEAQ. V lost 6 bases and J 6 bases, leaving 8 bases between the germline ends. The CDR3 DNA sequence: TGTGCCAGCAGTCGGAGCGCCGGGGAGCTGTTTTTT. This encodes CASSRSAGELFF.

The chain joins TRBV7-6 to TRBJ1-4; a weak D match, TRBD1 (5 bases). Trimming removed 6 bases from V and 7 bases from J, with 21 bases in between. Germline CDR1 is SGHVS and CDR2 is FNYEAQ. CDR3 length equals 16 residues. The chain's CDR3 is CASSLSGDSLLEKLFF. CDR3 in DNA: TGTGCCAGCAGTTTATCGGGAGACAGTTTACTTGAAAAACTGTTTTTT.

The chain employs TRBV27 and TRBJ1-2; 7 bases map to TRBD1. Per the germline V gene, CDR1 is MNHEY and CDR2 is SMNVEV (reference sequence). This CDR3 is 13 amino acids long. V lost 3 bases, J lost 7 bases, and 5 bases stayed unmatched. The CDR3 is CASSFDRVGGYTF. CDR3 nucleotides: TGTGCCAGCAGTTTCGACAGGGTCGGTGGCTACACCTTC.

This clonotype has at least ten counts. The rearrangement uses TRBV7-2 and TRBJ2-2, with TRBD1 identical over 9 bases. V dropped 1 base and J dropped 7; count of bases not matched to a gene: 1. The CDR3 loop spans 14 amino acids. CDR1 is SGHTA and CDR2 is FQGNSA in the germline V gene. This CDR3 reads CASSLGQGVGELFF. CDR3 nucleotides: TGTGCCAGCAGCTTAGGACAGGGGGTCGGGGAGCTGTTTTTT.

This clonotype has a count of ten or more. The gene calls are TRBV7-2 and TRBJ1-3; unclear D gene. The germline gives CDR1 SGHTA, CDR2 FQGNSA. The ends were cut back, 4 bases at V and 3 bases at J, with 7 bases in the middle. The CDR3 covers 13 residues. CDR3 amino acids: CASSSGIGNTIYF. In DNA, the CDR3 is TGTGCCAGCAGCTCAGGAATTGGAAACACCATATATTTT.